Presented here are 8 T cell receptor beta chains from one specimen sequenced in a study of T cell repertoires in cytomegalovirus infection. TCRdb redid the calling of the reads with MiXCR, one entry per CDR3 protein. The profile shows 150,000 to 200,000 distinct CDR3 sequences, around 14% of them singletons. The sample was PBMCs. These receptors all stem from a human donor in good health (CMV status not recorded). Some clones in this sample may be carry-over from other donors' samples.

The table lists this clonotype with many counts. V usage is TRBV28 and J usage is TRBJ2-7; 9 bases are shared with TRBD2. The CDR3 loop spans 17 amino acids. CDR1 and CDR2 from the germline V gene are MDHEN and SYDVKM. J lost 1 base, V lost 2 bases, and 9 bases had no gene match. CDR3 sequence (DNA): TGTGCCAGCAGTTTAGTGGGGGGACTAGCCCAATCCTACGAGCAGTACTTC. It encodes CASSLVGGLAQSYEQYF. Using reference TRBV28 and TRBJ2-7 for the parts outside the CDR3, the full variable domain is DVKVTQSSRYLVKRTGEKVFLECVQDMDHENMFWYRQDPGLGLRLIYFSYDVKMKEKGDIPEGYSVSREKKERFSLILESASTNQTSMYLCASSLVGGLAQSYEQYFGPGTRLTVT.

The chain joins TRBV2 to TRBJ2-1, with TRBD1 matching over 7 bases. CDR3 length equals 12 residues. Germline CDR1 SNHLY, CDR2 FYNNEI. The V gene end was trimmed by 10 bases and the J gene end by 8 bases; junction bases not matched to a gene: 8. For the CDR3, the DNA is TGTGCCACACAGGGGTCTACAGATGAGCAGTTCTTC. Translation gives CATQGSTDEQFF.

The chain recombines TRBV5-1 with TRBJ1-5; the D gene is possibly TRBD1 (5 bases). The germline gives CDR1 SGHRS, CDR2 YFSETQ. The CDR3 length is 14 residues. V lost 0 bases, J lost 6 bases, and 10 bases lay in between. This chain's CDR3 is CASSLDGAGQPQHF. The CDR3 nucleotides are TGCGCCAGCAGCTTGGACGGGGCTGGTCAGCCCCAGCATTTT.

This clonotype was found a few times. The junction does not match germline at one end; this may be a read error. The chain links TRBV4-1 to TRBJ2-5; either TRBD1 or TRBD2 may supply D (5 bases each). There are 17 residues in the CDR3. The germline V gene encodes CDR1 MGHRA and CDR2 YSYEKL. CDR3 nucleotides: TGTGCCAGCAGCCAAGTCGGGGCTAGTCCGCAACAAGAGACCCAGTACTTC. It codes for CASSQVGASPQQETQYF.

This clonotype was counted ten times or more. The genes are TRBV24-1 and TRBJ2-1; D unresolved. The germline V gene has CDR1 KGHDR and CDR2 SFDVKD. Trimming took off 4 bases at V and 3 bases at J, with 9 bases between the two ends. The CDR3 covers 14 residues. The CDR3 loop reads CATSDPKGYNEQFF. CDR3 nucleotide sequence: TGTGCCACCAGTGACCCTAAGGGCTACAATGAGCAGTTCTTC.

This clonotype was recorded a few times. As DNA, the CDR3 is TGTGCCAGCGGGACTAGCGGGGGTATATACGAGCAGTACTTC. It encodes CASGTSGGIYEQYF. The V gene is TRBV10-3, the J gene TRBJ2-7, with 14 nucleotides matching TRBD2. V was clipped by 10 bases and J by 4 bases; unmatched bases: 6. The CDR3 sequence is 14 residues long. The germline CDR1 and CDR2 sequences are ENHRY and SYGVKD.

This clonotype occurred many times. The V gene is TRBV7-8, the J gene TRBJ2-5; D possibly corresponds to TRBD2 (5 bases). CDR1 SGHVS and CDR2 FQNEAQ come from the germline V gene. The CDR3 is 14 amino acids. Trimming stripped 5 bases from V and 3 bases from J, with 13 bases between. The CDR3 DNA follows: TGTGCCAGCAGCCACACGGGATTGAAAGAGACCCAGTACTTC. Translating gives CASSHTGLKETQYF.

This clonotype was seen a few times. The rearrangement joins TRBV23-1 to TRBJ2-7; possibly TRBD2 for D (5 bases). TRBV23-1 is assigned to the ORF class and has an uncertain function. V gave up 0 bases and J gave up 2 bases, with 8 bases separating them. The CDR3 is 14 residues long. For the CDR3, the DNA is TGCGCCAGCAGTCAATCAGAGGGAACCTACGAGCAGTACTTC. Translating it yields CASSQSEGTYEQYF.